The rows below give T cell receptor beta chains drawn from one sample of a study of OX40 agonist ivuxolimab in advanced cancers. Data came from immunoSEQ multiplex PCR; TCRdb stores just in-frame clones and leaves some out. The table records about 69,000 clones, 87% of them present only once. The material was CD4+ or CD8+ T cells sorted from blood, obtained in a trial of the OX40 agonist ivuxolimab. Receptor source: an adult with an advanced solid tumor such as melanoma, head and neck, liver or kidney cancer. Both conserved end residues are part of each CDR3. The D gene is left open where the match is weak. Only some rows state a clone size, as once, few, many or a class for expanded clones.

TRBJ2-2,.,TRBD2,TRBV28,17,TGTGCCAGCAGGGCGGGACTAGCGGGGGGATACACCGGGGAGCTGTTTTTT,CASRAGLAGGYTGELFF
TRBJ2-3,.,.,TRBV7-9,16,TGTGCCAGCAGCTCAAGGGACTCAATGGGCACAGATACGCAGTATTTT,CASSSRDSMGTDTQYF
TRBJ2-6,.,.,TRBV30,14,TGTGCCTCTTCCCCGGCCTCTGGGGCCAACGTCCTGACTTTC,CASSPASGANVLTF
TRBJ1-1,.,TRBD1,TRBV30,13,TGTGCCTGGAGCAACACAGGGGCCACTGAAGCTTTCTTT,CAWSNTGATEAFF
TRBJ2-5,.,TRBD1,TRBV7-6,15,TGTGCCAGCAGCCCCGGACAGGCATTCCAAGAGACCCAGTACTTC,CASSPGQAFQETQYF
TRBJ1-2,.,.,TRBV27,15,TGTGCCAGCAGCCTCGGACGGTCAAGGGGGGATGGCTACACCTTC,CASSLGRSRGDGYTF
TRBJ1-1,.,.,TRBV6-5,14,TGTGCCAGCAGTTACTCTACAAGCGGCCCTGAAGCTTTCTTT,CASSYSTSGPEAFF
TRBJ2-1,.,.,TRBV2,17,TGTGCCAGCAGGGGATTTAACCGGGACATGAGGCTCAATGAGCAGTTCTTC,CASRGFNRDMRLNEQFF
TRBJ2-2,.,.,TRBV30,13,TGTGCCTGGAGTTTACACCCGACCGGGGAGCTGTTTTTT,CAWSLHPTGELFF
TRBJ1-1,few,.,TRBV12-2,19,TGTGCAAGTCGCTTAGTCGGGGGGAGGCCCCCAGGGATTAACACTGAAGCTTTCTTT,CASRLVGGRPPGINTEAFF
TRBJ1-3,.,TRBD1,TRBV5-1,14,TGCGCCAGCAGCTCCGGGGACAGTGGAAACACCATATATTTT,CASSSGDSGNTIYF
TRBJ1-3,few,.,TRBV14,16,TGTGCCAGCAGCCAAGATGACGGTCCGGCTGGAAACACCATATATTTT,CASSQDDGPAGNTIYF
TRBJ1-2,.,TRBD1,TRBV14,15,TGTGCCAGCAGCCAAGGGACAGGTGCGCTTTATGGCTACACCTTC,CASSQGTGALYGYTF
TRBJ1-5,.,.,TRBV7-6,14,TGTGCCAGCAGCTTAGGGGGTGGCAATCAGCCCCAGCATTTT,CASSLGGGNQPQHF
TRBJ2-5,.,.,TRBV6-4,20,TGTGCCAGCAGTGACTCGATTGGCCGCGGCGAAGGTACCTACCAAGAGACCCAGTACTTC,CASSDSIGRGEGTYQETQYF
TRBJ2-1,once,.,TRBV13,11,TGTGCCAGCAGCCCCGGACTACAGCAGTTCTTC,CASSPGLQQFF
TRBJ2-5,few,.,TRBV10-3,15,TGTGCCATCAGTGAGGCCGTTACGCCCCAAGAGACCCAGTACTTC,CAISEAVTPQETQYF
TRBJ1-4,.,.,TRBV7-9,16,TGTGCCAGCAGCTTAGATTCTAGGGGTACTAATGAAAAACTGTTTTTT,CASSLDSRGTNEKLFF
TRBJ1-2,.,.,TRBV6-5,15,TGTGCCAGCACCCCCAGAGGACGGTCTAACTATGGCTACACCTTC,CASTPRGRSNYGYTF
TRBJ2-1,.,TRBD2,TRBV7-9,15,TGTGCCAGCAGCCCGGGACTAGCGGGAGCCAATGAGCAGTTCTTC,CASSPGLAGANEQFF
TRBJ1-1,.,.,TRBV5-6,16,TGTGCCAGCAGCCAAACCCGGACGGGGGAAGACACTGAAGCTTTCTTT,CASSQTRTGEDTEAFF
TRBJ2-4,.,.,TRBV5-6,15,TGTGCCAGCAGCCTGAACCGGGACAAAAAAAACATTCAGTACTTC,CASSLNRDKKNIQYF
TRBJ2-7,.,TRBD1,TRBV6-5,15,TGTGCCAGCAGTCAAAGGGACAGGGGGAGATACGAGCAGTACTTC,CASSQRDRGRYEQYF
TRBJ1-1,.,.,TRBV5-8,12,TGTGCCAGCAGCTCCTATGCCACTGAAGCTTTCTTT,CASSSYATEAFF
TRBJ1-2,.,.,TRBV7-9,13,TGTGCCAGCAGCCACGGGGGGGCCTATGGCTACACCTTC,CASSHGGAYGYTF
TRBJ1-2,.,.,TRBV28,15,TGTGCCAGCAGGGATACAGGAACACTCTCCTATGGCTACACCTTC,CASRDTGTLSYGYTF
TRBJ1-2,.,.,TRBV5-1,14,TGCGCCAGCAGCTTGGCCCAAGATGGCGATGGCTACACCTTC,CASSLAQDGDGYTF
TRBJ1-5,.,TRBD1,TRBV2,13,TGTGCCAGCAGTAGGGACAGGCCTCAGCCCCAGCATTTT,CASSRDRPQPQHF
TRBJ2-5,.,TRBD2,TRBV9,15,TGTGCCAGCAGCGTAGTCGGGGGGGGCCCGGAGACCCAGTACTTC,CASSVVGGGPETQYF
TRBJ2-7,.,.,TRBV10-1,12,TGCGCCAACCGCAGGGGGGCCTACGAGCAGTACTTC,CANRRGAYEQYF
TRBJ1-1,.,TRBD1,TRBV7-9,16,TGTGCCAGCAGCTTAGGACAGGGCAACATGAACACTGAAGCTTTCTTT,CASSLGQGNMNTEAFF
TRBJ2-7,.,.,TRBV6-5,13,TGTGCCAGCGCTACTGCAGGGTTTAGCGAGCAGTACTTC,CASATAGFSEQYF
TRBJ2-7,.,TRBD2,TRBV18,15,TGTGCCAGCTCACCGGAAGCGGGAGGTTCCTACGAGCAGTACTTC,CASSPEAGGSYEQYF
TRBJ1-5,medium-sized,.,TRBV6-5,16,TGTGCCAGCAGTTACTCGGCGGATTATAGCAATCAGCCCCAGCATTTT,CASSYSADYSNQPQHF
TRBJ2-7,.,TRBD1,TRBV28,14,TGTGCCAGCACCCGGACAGGGGGTCCCTACGAGCAGTACTTC,CASTRTGGPYEQYF
TRBJ2-3,.,TRBD1,TRBV7-9,16,TGTGCCAGCAGCTGGGAGGACAGGGGAAGGACAGATACGCAGTATTTT,CASSWEDRGRTDTQYF
TRBJ2-1,.,TRBD2,TRBV19,18,TGTGCCAGTAGTACTTCCGGGACTAGCGGGGCCTCCTACAATGAGCAGTTCTTC,CASSTSGTSGASYNEQFF
TRBJ2-5,.,.,TRBV4-3,14,TGCGCCAGCAGCCAAGATGGGGAGTGGGGGACCCAGTACTTC,CASSQDGEWGTQYF
TRBJ1-1,.,.,TRBV7-2,14,TGTGCCAGCAGCCCCGCCCCGGGGGGGGCTGAAGCTTTCTTT,CASSPAPGGAEAFF
TRBJ2-7,.,TRBD1,TRBV11-3,15,TGTGCCAGCAGCCGATACCGGGACAGGGGCTACGAGCAGTACTTC,CASSRYRDRGYEQYF
TRBJ2-7,.,TRBD1,TRBV7-2,15,TGTGCCAGCAGCTCCCCGGACAGGGGCTCCTACGAGCAGTACTTC,CASSSPDRGSYEQYF
TRBJ2-7,.,TRBD2,TRBV11-3,14,TGTGCCAGCAGCTCGGGAGGGGGTCTCTACGAGCAGTACTTC,CASSSGGGLYEQYF